This T cell receptor beta chain is drawn from a study of shared clonotypes between healthy human individuals. Study background: A donor's plate count was three for CD4 naive and three for CD4 memory; CD8 naive had two and CD8 memory one. Study results and limitations: Naive subsets usually exceeded memory subsets in estimated richness.

CD8 cells regarded as naive lacked CD45RO, were positively chosen for CCR7, and omitted terminally differentiated effector memory CD45RA+ cells. Every donor, a Caucasian adult, lived in Nashville, Tennessee. Concerning this clone itself: Its target is not known.

The method was immunoSEQ multiplex PCR; TCRdb's version includes in-frame clones alone and lacks a portion of them. The sample holds roughly 2,000,000 clones, roughly 94% seen once. This TCR was sampled from a man aged 18 to 29 in good health. The sequenced sample was naive CD8+ T cells sorted from blood.

This CDR3 is CATSRGPGVLTGELFF. CDR3 nucleotides: TGTGCCACCAGCAGAGGGCCAGGGGTCCTTACCGGGGAGCTGTTTTTT. V and J are TRBV15 and TRBJ2-2; possibly TRBD1 for D (6 bases). Germline V gene lookup returns CDR1 LNHNV and CDR2 YYDKDF (reference sequence). There are 16 residues in the CDR3. The V end was cut by 1 base, the J end by 5 bases, with 14 bases between. Full variable domain (missing parts from reference TRBV15 and TRBJ2-2): DAMVIQNPRYQVTQFGKPVTLSCSQTLNHNVMYWYQQKSSQAPKLLFHYYDKDFNNEADTPDNFQSRRPNTSFCFLDIRSPGLGDTAMYLCATSRGPGVLTGELFFGEGSRLTVL.